The T cell receptor beta chain described here comes from a study of identical twins. Study-wide results and limits: The study drew conclusions from cross-sectional statistical analysis, not from following the same donors.

With template switching, a universal primer site was added, and the cDNA carried unique molecular identifiers. TCRdb used MiXCR to reprocess the 5' RACE reads, holding one entry per CDR3 protein. The data show hundreds of thousands of distinct CDR3 sequences, with around an eighth seen just once and around 1.5% held by the top ten. Of note for this clonotype: The antigen remains unidentified.

Germline CDR1 reads MGHRA; CDR2 reads YSYEKL. V gave up 3 bases and J gave up 5 bases, with 4 bases separating them. The CDR3 contains 12 residues. This sample was also put to use in a study of yellow fever vaccine responses in identical twins.

What was sequenced was PBMCs. The chain recombines TRBV4-1 with TRBJ1-4, with D uncertain. The TCR sequence derives from a woman in her late teens or twenties in good health. Here the CDR3 DNA reads TGCGCCAGCAGCCATCCCAATGAAAAACTGTTTTTT. This translates into CASSHPNEKLFF.